The 27 T cell receptor beta chains presented below share a single source sample, sequenced in a study of cytomegalovirus exposure and HLA in healthy donors. The PCR contained 60 Vbeta and 13 Jbeta primers. Sequencing used immunoSEQ multiplex PCR; TCRdb keeps in-frame clones, though not all of them. The repertoire holds some 120,000 clones, roughly 9% seen once, with around 6.1% in the top ten. The specimen was PBMCs. The receptors originated from a woman in her 40s in good health and CMV-seropositive.

Ten or more counts support this clone. Additional DNA sequences in this sample encode the identical CDR3. The chain employs TRBV6-6 and TRBJ1-6; D is undetermined. This CDR3 is built from 15 residues. Trimming took off 2 bases at V and 4 bases at J, with 9 bases between the two ends. Germline values: CDR1 MNHNY, CDR2 SVGAGI (reference sequence). The CDR3 sequence: CASSYEISYNSPLHF. The CDR3 DNA sequence: TGTGCCAGCAGTTACGAGATATCATATAATTCACCCCTCCACTTT.

This clone has a handful of counts. J is TRBJ1-2 and V is TRBV4-1; D is undetermined. CDR1 is MGHRA and CDR2 is YSYEKL in the germline V gene. With 5 bases removed from V and 6 bases from J, the gap between germline ends came to 10 bases. The CDR3 spans 12 residues. CDR3 region: CASSSLRDGYTF. The CDR3 region has the DNA TGCGCCAGCAGCTCGCTCCGGGATGGCTACACCTTC.

As to this clone: The conserved final phenylalanine or tryptophan is absent from the CDR3, which likely points to a read error. No DNA is shown, since the ends of the CDR3 on it are uncertain; the CDR3 is the one TCRdb lists. The genes are TRBV4-1 and TRBJ1-1; TRBD1, as called in the table, went unchecked against the DNA. Germline lookup yields CDR1 MGHRA and CDR2 YSYEKL. Inclusive of both ends, the CDR3 amounts to 14 amino acids. The CDR3 sequence: CASSPGDMNTEPFL.

This clone was recorded a few times. The gene calls are TRBV13 and TRBJ1-2, with a possible D match to TRBD1 (5 bases). CDR3 size: 13 residues. Per germline, CDR1 PRHDT and CDR2 FYEKMQ (reference sequence). V lost 2 bases and J 6 bases, leaving 10 bases between the germline ends. Here the CDR3 DNA reads TGTGCCAGCAGCTTAAGAGGGGAGGATGGCTACACCTTC. Translating gives CASSLRGEDGYTF.

The chain is built from TRBV4-2 and TRBJ2-3; perhaps TRBD2 as D (6 bases). The V gene lost 0 bases and the J gene lost 3 bases, with 10 bases spanning the gap. The germline gives CDR1 LGHNA, CDR2 YNFKEQ. This CDR3 is built from 15 residues. CDR3 in amino acids: CASSQDWRGTDTQYF. The CDR3 DNA reads as TGTGCCAGCAGCCAAGATTGGAGGGGTACAGATACGCAGTATTTT.

The chain combines TRBV25-1 with TRBJ1-6; D is unresolved. This CDR3 is 15 amino acids long. V was pared by 2 bases and J by 8 bases, with 13 bases between. Germline V gives CDR1 MGHDK, CDR2 SYGVNS. The chain's CDR3 is CASSEPTGVYSPLHF. CDR3 DNA: TGTGCCAGCAGTGAACCGACGGGAGTCTATTCACCCCTCCACTTT. Filled out from reference TRBV25-1 and TRBJ1-6, the complete variable domain reads EADIYQTPRYLVIGTGKKITLECSQTMGHDKMYWYQQDPGMELHLIHYSYGVNSTEKGDLSSESTVSRIRTEHFPLTLESARPSHTSQYLCASSEPTGVYSPLHFGNGTRLTVT.

This clone has more than one count but fewer than ten. The V gene is TRBV30, the J gene TRBJ1-3; D is possibly TRBD1 (5 bases). CDR1 GTSNPN and CDR2 SVGIG come from the germline V gene (reference sequence). V lost 3 bases and J 6 bases, leaving 15 bases between the germline ends. The CDR3 runs to 14 residues. The CDR3 DNA reads TGTGCCTGGAGAAGGCAGGGAGGGGAAAACACCATATATTTT. Translation: CAWRRQGGENTIYF.

The gene calls are TRBV7-7 and TRBJ2-7, with a weak D call TRBD2 (5 bases). V gave up 5 bases and J gave up 5 bases, with 16 bases separating them. CDR3 length: 14 residues. CDR1 and CDR2 from the germline V gene are SSHAT and FNYEAQ (reference sequence). CDR3 DNA: TGTGCCAGCAGCCCTGGTAGCGCCCCAAACGAGCAGTACTTC. Encoded protein: CASSPGSAPNEQYF.

This clone was seen a handful of times. The CDR3 DNA reads as TGTGCCAGTAGTATAAAAAGACAGGGCCCAGATACGCAGTATTTT. Amino acids: CASSIKRQGPDTQYF. The rearrangement uses TRBV19 and TRBJ2-3; 7 nucleotides line up with TRBD1. Germline V gene data show CDR1 as LNHDA and CDR2 as SQIVND (reference sequence). The CDR3 runs 15 residues. Trimming cost V 2 bases and J 4 bases; bases outside gene matches: 6.

The chain joins TRBV27 to TRBJ1-2; D ambiguous. In germline, CDR1 is MNHEY, CDR2 SMNVEV (reference sequence). The V end was cut by 2 bases, the J end by 0 bases, with 4 bases between. The CDR3 has 13 amino acids. CDR3: CASSLTANYGYTF. The CDR3 nucleotides are TGTGCCAGCAGTTTAACAGCTAACTATGGCTACACCTTC.

The chain carries TRBV30 and TRBJ1-1; TRBD1 aligns across 7 bases. This CDR3 contains 15 residues. J was trimmed by 5 bases and V by 3 bases; bases with no gene match: 12. Germline V CDR1 and CDR2: GTSNPN, SVGIG (reference sequence). The CDR3 region is CAWRVRGAAGTEAFF. CDR3 coding DNA: TGTGCCTGGAGAGTCAGGGGGGCGGCTGGGACTGAAGCTTTCTTT.

The gene calls are TRBV6-6 and TRBJ1-1; D not certain. Deletions cut 6 bases from V and 4 bases from J, with 9 bases between. Germline CDR1 and CDR2: MNHNY and SVGAGI (reference sequence). The CDR3 consists of 12 residues. CDR3 amino acids: CASRRDSTEAFF. The CDR3 nucleotides read TGTGCCAGCAGGCGGGATTCCACTGAAGCTTTCTTT.

This clone was detected only a few times. The chain recombines TRBV30 with TRBJ1-1; the D gene is possibly TRBD1 (5 bases). Germline V lookup: CDR1 GTSNPN, CDR2 SVGIG (reference sequence). V was pared by 0 bases and J by 5 bases, with 13 bases between. The CDR3 has 14 amino acids. The CDR3 sequence: CAWSVLGAGTEAFF. For the CDR3, the DNA is TGTGCCTGGAGTGTACTTGGGGCCGGAACTGAAGCTTTCTTT.

The chain joins TRBV5-1 to TRBJ2-5; 7 bases agree with TRBD1. Trimming cost V 0 bases and J 2 bases; bases outside gene matches: 4. Per germline, CDR1 SGHRS and CDR2 YFSETQ. The CDR3 consists of 15 residues. In DNA form, the CDR3 reads TGCGCCAGCAGCTTGGGGGACAGACCTCAAGAGACCCAGTACTTC. It translates to CASSLGDRPQETQYF.

The chain is built from TRBV6-4 and TRBJ2-3, with 8 bases matching TRBD2. The V segment lost 0 bases and the J segment 2 bases; nucleotides outside the gene matches: 4. The CDR3 has 16 amino acids. Germline V gene data show CDR1 as MRHNA and CDR2 as SNTAGT. In nucleotides, the CDR3 is TGTGCCAGCAGTGACTCGCTTAGCGGGGACACAGATACGCAGTATTTT. It codes for CASSDSLSGDTDTQYF.

This clone turned up a few times. This chain connects TRBV5-1 to TRBJ1-1, with a possible D match to TRBD1 (6 bases). V lost 4 bases and J 2 bases, leaving 21 bases between the germline ends. Germline CDR1 and CDR2: SGHRS and YFSETQ. The CDR3 is 17 amino acids. CDR3 sequence: CASSPTGSPPFNTEAFF. The CDR3 nucleotides are TGCGCCAGCAGCCCGACAGGTTCCCCACCGTTTAACACTGAAGCTTTCTTT.

This clone turned up a few times. This sequence joins TRBV5-4 and TRBJ2-2, with 8 positions matching TRBD2. The CDR3 consists of 15 residues. Germline trimming cut 4 bases from V and 5 bases from J; bases unmatched to any gene: 7. CDR1 SGHNT and CDR2 YYREEE come from the germline V gene (reference sequence). CDR3 in amino acids: CASSPRGGMTGELFF. The CDR3 nucleotides read TGTGCCAGCAGCCCCCGGGGGGGTATGACCGGGGAGCTGTTTTTT.

This clone was found a few times. V gene TRBV10-1 combines with J gene TRBJ2-1, with 11 bases aligning to TRBD1. The junction had 6 bases not matched to a gene; V was cut back by 3 bases and J by 8 bases. CDR1 and CDR2 from the germline V gene are WNHNN and SYGVQD (reference sequence). CDR3 length: 15 residues. The CDR3 DNA reads as TGCGCCAGCAGTGAAGGGGACAGGGGGTTCGATGAGCAGTTCTTC. This sequence encodes CASSEGDRGFDEQFF.

The chain has TRBV2 and TRBJ2-7, with D possibly being TRBD1 (5 bases). CDR1 is SNHLY and CDR2 is FYNNEI in the germline V gene. Trimming removed 2 bases at V and 2 bases at J, with 10 bases between. CDR3 length: 14 amino acids. The CDR3 region has the DNA TGTGCCAGCAGTGAATCAGGGAACACCTACGAGCAGTACTTC. It yields the protein CASSESGNTYEQYF.

This rearrangement joins TRBV6-5 to TRBJ2-5, with TRBD2 matching over 8 bases. With the DNA end fitting TRBJ2-7 better, the J assignment may be wrong. CDR3 length equals 14 residues. The germline V gene has CDR1 MNHEY and CDR2 SVGAGI. For the CDR3, the DNA is TGTGCCAGCAGATTAGCGGGGAGAGGATACGAGCAGTACTTC. Translated: CASRLAGRGYEQYF.

The chain couples TRBV13 to TRBJ1-4; TRBD1 aligns across 10 bases. After removal of 6 bases from V and 7 bases from J, the junction contained 8 bases not matched to a gene. CDR1 is PRHDT and CDR2 is FYEKMQ in the germline V gene (reference sequence). The CDR3 contains 15 residues. The CDR3 coding sequence is TGTGCCAGCAGGGGTCGGACAGGGGGTAGTGAAAAACTGTTTTTT. It yields the protein CASRGRTGGSEKLFF.

This clone was observed a handful of times. This rearrangement joins TRBV10-2 to TRBJ1-1; 8 nucleotides align to TRBD1. Germline-derived CDR1 and CDR2 are WSHSY and SAAADI. Unmatched junction bases numbered 6, after V lost 7 bases and J lost 5 bases. The CDR3 spans 13 residues. The DNA of the CDR3 is TGCGCCAGCACCTTGGACAGGGCTACTGAAGCTTTCTTT. Protein: CASTLDRATEAFF.

This clone was detected only a few times. CDR3 sequence (DNA): TGTGCCAGCAGCGTTTCCGGGACAGGGGCTTCCAATCAGCCCCAGCATTTT. This gives the protein CASSVSGTGASNQPQHF. V and J are TRBV7-9 and TRBJ1-5; TRBD1 matches 10 bases. The J segment lost 3 bases and the V segment lost 5 bases, leaving 10 bases of the junction unmatched. CDR3 length: 17 residues. Per germline, CDR1 SEHNR and CDR2 FQNEAQ (reference sequence). Full variable domain (missing parts from reference TRBV7-9 and TRBJ1-5): DTGVSQNPRHKITKRGQNVTFRCDPISEHNRLYWYRQTLGQGPEFLTYFQNEAQLEKSRLLSDRFSAERPKGSFSTLEIQRTEQGDSAMYLCASSVSGTGASNQPQHFGDGTRLSIL.

The rearrangement links TRBV5-6 to TRBJ2-7; 8 bases match TRBD1. Unmatched junction bases numbered 8, after V lost 2 bases and J lost 7 bases. The CDR3 spans 14 residues. The germline CDR1 and CDR2 sequences are SGHDT and YYEEEE. The CDR3 spells CASSFRDRPREQYF. The CDR3 nucleotides read TGTGCCAGCAGCTTCCGGGACAGGCCTCGGGAGCAGTACTTC. Full variable domain (remainder filled in from reference TRBV5-6 and TRBJ2-7): DAGVTQSPTHLIKTRGQQVTLRCSPKSGHDTVSWYQQALGQGPQFIFQYYEEEERQRGNFPDRFSGHQFPNYSSELNVNALLLGDSALYLCASSFRDRPREQYFGPGTRLTVT.

This clone showed up just a few times. In DNA, the CDR3 is TGCGCCAGCAGCACCGACAGGGGGTATGATGGAAACACCATATATTTT. As protein: CASSTDRGYDGNTIYF. This chain links TRBV5-1 with TRBJ1-3; TRBD1 matches at 9 bases. The CDR3 sequence is 16 residues long. Germline V CDR1 and CDR2: SGHRS, YFSETQ. The V and J ends lost 4 bases and 3 bases, in that order; junction bases with no gene match: 8.

A few counts support this clone. The chain carries TRBV2 and TRBJ2-2; D might be TRBD2 (5 bases). The V gene's germline CDR1 is SNHLY and CDR2 FYNNEI. The CDR3 has 16 residues. V was trimmed by 5 bases and J by 4 bases, leaving 17 bases between them. In DNA form, the CDR3 reads TGTGCCAGCAGTAGAGGGCAGGCCCCACTCACCGGGGAGCTGTTTTTT. The encoded protein is CASSRGQAPLTGELFF.

The CDR3 sequence is CAIRHGTSGTYEQYF. CDR3 DNA sequence: TGTGCCATACGCCATGGGACTAGCGGGACCTACGAGCAGTACTTC. This sequence joins TRBV6-1 and TRBJ2-7, with TRBD2 matching over 13 bases. Germline loops: CDR1 MNHNS, CDR2 SASEGT. This CDR3 comprises 15 residues. J gave up 2 bases and V 10 bases, and 8 bases lay outside the gene matches.